These 17 T cell receptor beta chains were all obtained from the same sample, sequenced in a study of vaccination and CD4 T cells after COVID-19. Treatment in this sample: roughly 10-day PBMC culture with coronavirus spike peptide pools or control peptides (ViraFEST assay). These receptors' targets are unknown. The Oncomine TCR Beta short-read assay was what sequenced the DNA obtained from cultured CD4+ T cells. TCRdb itself ran the PCR reads through MiXCR, one entry per CDR3 protein. Here the sample spans 3,000 to 4,500 distinct CDR3 sequences, more than 35% being singletons. Sequenced: CD4+ T cells from blood, cultured in vitro. The receptors were gathered from a human donor who had recovered from COVID-19.

This chain joins TRBV6-5 and TRBJ2-7, with 7 bases that match TRBD1. There are 16 residues in the CDR3. Germline CDR1 and CDR2: MNHEY and SVGAGI. V was pared by 2 bases and J by 2 bases, with 9 bases of the junction left unmatched. The CDR3 region is CASSYQPGQPTYEQYF. CDR3 DNA: TGTGCCAGCAGTTACCAACCGGGACAGCCGACCTACGAGCAGTACTTC.

This chain links TRBV27 with TRBJ2-3, with D possibly being TRBD1 or TRBD2 (5 bases each). Germline CDR1 is MNHEY and CDR2 is SMNVEV (reference sequence). V lost 1 base and J lost 6, with 26 bases in between. The CDR3 is 19 amino acids. DNA of the CDR3: TGTGCCAGCAGTTTATTAATGGGGGTGGGGGTTTTCAAATGGGATACGCAGTATTTT. Its translation is CASSLLMGVGVFKWDTQYF.

The rearrangement joins TRBV7-3 to TRBJ2-5, with D perhaps matching TRBD2 (6 bases). Germline assignment: CDR1 SGHTA and CDR2 FQGTGA. V dropped 5 bases and J dropped 7 bases, with 11 bases sitting between them. CDR3 length equals 12 residues. The DNA of the CDR3 is TGTGCCAGCAGCCCTGGGGGAGGGACCCAGTACTTC. Its protein is CASSPGGGTQYF.

Written as DNA, the CDR3 is TGTGCCAGCAGTTACAGTTGGGAGTCTGGGGCCAACGTCCTGACTTTC. It codes for CASSYSWESGANVLTF. The V gene is TRBV6-5, the J gene TRBJ2-6; D is perhaps TRBD2 (5 bases). Germline V gene lookup returns CDR1 MNHEY and CDR2 SVGAGI. CDR3 length: 16 amino acids. With 2 bases removed from V and 1 base from J, the gap between germline ends came to 9 bases.

This clonotype has a handful of counts. The CDR3 DNA reads as TGTGCCAGCAGCCCAGGGACAGGGGGCATCTATGGCTACACCTTC. It encodes CASSPGTGGIYGYTF. The chain carries TRBV7-9 and TRBJ1-2; 12 bases agree with TRBD1. This CDR3 has 15 amino acids. Germline loops: CDR1 SEHNR, CDR2 FQNEAQ (reference sequence). The V gene end was trimmed by 5 bases and the J gene end by 4 bases; junction bases not matched to a gene: 5.

Comment on this clonotype: Germline is not matched at one junction end, which may reflect a read error. The CDR3 sequence is CASSPGTYQETQYF. The DNA for the CDR3 is TGTGCTAGCAGCCCCGGGACCTACCAAGAGACCCAGTACTTC. The chain has TRBV7-7 and TRBJ2-5; possibly TRBD1 or TRBD2 for D (5 bases each). Germline V gene lookup returns CDR1 SSHAT and CDR2 FNYEAQ (reference sequence). CDR3 length: 14 residues.

The chain links TRBV30 to TRBJ1-6, with D hard to call. The V end was cut by 0 bases, the J end by 2 bases, with 11 bases between. CDR3 size: 16 residues. Germline V gene data show CDR1 as GTSNPN and CDR2 as SVGIG (reference sequence). The chain's CDR3 is CAWSVGVVAYNSPLHF. The CDR3 coding sequence is TGTGCCTGGAGTGTCGGTGTAGTAGCCTATAATTCACCCCTCCACTTT.

This clonotype was seen more than once but under ten times. The J gene is TRBJ2-6, the V gene TRBV19; D might be TRBD1 (6 bases). Germline V gene sequence: CDR1 LNHDA, CDR2 SQIVND (reference sequence). V shed 6 bases and J shed 4 bases, with 13 bases lying between them. The CDR3 runs to 15 residues. Here the CDR3 DNA reads TGTGCCAGTAGAGGGGGATACTGGGGGGCCAACGTCCTGACTTTC. Translation gives CASRGGYWGANVLTF.

The chain employs TRBV10-3 and TRBJ1-3; the D gene is possibly TRBD1 (5 bases). V was pared by 0 bases and J by 0 bases, with 18 bases between. The CDR3 extends over 19 amino acids. Germline lookup yields CDR1 ENHRY and CDR2 SYGVKD. DNA for the CDR3: TGTGCCATCAGTGAGTCGACTACCTGGACACGGGGCTCTGGAAACACCATATATTTT. Translating gives CAISESTTWTRGSGNTIYF.

V usage is TRBV12-3 or TRBV12-4 and J usage is TRBJ2-1; no definite D call. CDR3 size: 14 residues. Deletions cut 7 bases from V and 5 bases from J, with 15 bases between. The CDR3 loop is CASTQASRHNEQFF. CDR3 DNA sequence: TGTGCCAGCACCCAGGCTTCACGACACAATGAGCAGTTCTTC.

The chain employs TRBV11-1 and TRBJ2-1; 8 bases align to TRBD1. The CDR3 is 13 residues long. V shed 5 bases and J 8 bases; nucleotides not matched to a gene: 5. Per germline, CDR1 SGHAT and CDR2 FQDESV (reference sequence). CDR3 bases: TGTGCCAGCAGCCGGAACAGGGGGGATGAGCAGTTCTTC. It encodes CASSRNRGDEQFF.

The chain links TRBV6-1 to TRBJ2-5, with no clear D. Per germline, CDR1 MNHNS and CDR2 SASEGT. V was cut by 9 bases and J by 2 bases, with 13 bases left in between. The CDR3 sequence is 13 residues long. The CDR3 nucleotides are TGTGCCAGTAGAAGGGTCCCTCAAGAGACCCAGTACTTC. The encoded protein is CASRRVPQETQYF.

The chain links TRBV10-1 to TRBJ1-3; 7 positions agree with TRBD1. The J segment lost 1 base and the V segment lost 6 bases, leaving 6 bases of the junction unmatched. Looked up from germline, CDR1 is WNHNN and CDR2 is SYGVQD (reference sequence). This CDR3 contains 15 residues. This CDR3 reads CASRPQGHSGNTIYF. The DNA for the CDR3 is TGCGCCAGCAGACCACAGGGGCATTCTGGAAACACCATATATTTT.

The chain's CDR3 is CASSFGQNHGYTF. As DNA, the CDR3 is TGTGCCAGCAGTTTTGGGCAGAACCATGGCTACACCTTC. The chain uses TRBV28 and TRBJ1-2, with D unresolved. CDR1 is MDHEN and CDR2 is SYDVKM in the germline V gene. V was cut by 3 bases and J by 6 bases, with 11 bases left in between. The CDR3 consists of 13 residues.

This clonotype occurred a few times. The genes are TRBV6-2 or TRBV6-3 and TRBJ2-1; 7 positions agree with TRBD2. Losses at the gene ends were 7 bases for V and 5 bases for J; bases not matched to a gene: 8. There are 14 residues in the CDR3. Germline-derived CDR1 and CDR2 are MNHEY and SVGEGT. CDR3 residues: CASTGLAADNEQFF. CDR3 sequence (DNA): TGTGCCAGCACGGGGCTAGCGGCCGACAATGAGCAGTTCTTC.

This chain uses TRBV7-8 with TRBJ2-4; 8 bases align to TRBD2. Germline-derived CDR1 and CDR2 are SGHVS and FQNEAQ. The CDR3 loop spans 17 amino acids. J was trimmed by 8 bases and V by 1 base; bases with no gene match: 13. CDR3 nucleotide sequence: TGTGCCAGCAGCTTAGGTTCAAGGGGGACTAGGGGGTACATTCAGTACTTC. It codes for CASSLGSRGTRGYIQYF.

This clonotype has just a few counts. V gene TRBV28 combines with J gene TRBJ1-6; D remains unclear. V was trimmed by 5 bases and J by 8 bases, leaving 16 bases between them. The germline V gene has CDR1 MDHEN and CDR2 SYDVKM. This CDR3 is 15 amino acids long. DNA for the CDR3: TGTGCCAGCAGTCTAAACCGGGGTCGGGATTCACCCCTCCACTTT. This codes for CASSLNRGRDSPLHF. Variable domain in full (rest from reference TRBV28 and TRBJ1-6): DVKVTQSSRYLVKRTGEKVFLECVQDMDHENMFWYRQDPGLGLRLIYFSYDVKMKEKGDIPEGYSVSREKKERFSLILESASTNQTSMYLCASSLNRGRDSPLHFGNGTRLTVT.